A single sample gave rise to the 25 T cell receptor beta chains below, sequenced in a study of blood T cell repertoires in COVID-19. Assay used: immunoSEQ multiplex PCR; TCRdb lists only in-frame clones, some missing. This table holds 350,000 to 400,000 clones, around 90% found once. The sample was PBMCs or T cells enriched from blood (not recorded which). These receptors all come from a woman aged 18-29 years who had recovered from COVID-19.

A remark on this clone: The sample contains more than one DNA sequence encoding this CDR3. This sequence joins TRBV27 and TRBJ1-4, with D possibly TRBD1 on 5 matching bases. This CDR3 has 14 residues. V shed 2 bases and J shed 5 bases, with 9 bases lying between them. CDR1 and CDR2 from the germline V gene are MNHEY and SMNVEV (reference sequence). The DNA for the CDR3 is TGTGCCAGCAGTTTACAAGGGGCGAATGAAAAACTGTTTTTT. This codes for CASSLQGANEKLFF.

The V gene is TRBV7-3, the J gene TRBJ1-2, with D unresolved. V lost 3 bases and J lost 6, with 14 bases in between. The CDR3 spans 14 residues. Germline CDR1 reads SGHTA; CDR2 reads FQGTGA. The CDR3 region is CASSLDPGWDGYTF. Here the CDR3 DNA reads TGTGCCAGCAGCTTGGATCCCGGGTGGGATGGCTACACCTTC.

J is TRBJ1-4 and V is TRBV19; D is unclear. The V and J ends lost 5 bases and 0 bases respectively, with 28 bases between them. Germline CDR1 is LNHDA and CDR2 is SQIVND (reference sequence). The CDR3 sequence is 21 residues long. As DNA, the CDR3 is TGTGCCAGTAGTGTAAGCATTGGGCGTCCGGGGAACCTAGCAACTAATGAAAAACTGTTTTTT. Translation gives CASSVSIGRPGNLATNEKLFF. The full variable domain, with the rest looked up from reference TRBV19 and TRBJ1-4, is DGGITQSPKYLFRKEGQNVTLSCEQNLNHDAMYWYRQDPGQGLRLIYYSQIVNDFQKGDIAEGYSVSREKKESFPLTVTSAQKNPTAFYLCASSVSIGRPGNLATNEKLFFGSGTQLSVL.

The chain uses TRBV6-5 and TRBJ2-1; TRBD1 agrees at 7 bases. J was trimmed by 0 bases and V by 4 bases; bases with no gene match: 0. In germline, CDR1 is MNHEY, CDR2 SVGAGI. CDR3 length: 14 residues. The CDR3 here is CASSSGGSYNEQFF. The CDR3 bases are TGTGCCAGCAGTTCAGGGGGCTCCTACAATGAGCAGTTCTTC.

The rearrangement links TRBV27 to TRBJ1-1; D possibly corresponds to TRBD1 (5 bases). Trimming removed 5 bases from V and 11 bases from J, with 18 bases in between. The CDR3 sequence is 13 residues long. The germline V gene has CDR1 MNHEY and CDR2 SMNVEV (reference sequence). In DNA, the CDR3 is TGTGCCAGCAGTGCGTTAGGGGATCTCAAGGCTTTCTTT. Translated, it gives CASSALGDLKAFF.

This chain joins TRBV11-2 and TRBJ2-7, with TRBD2 matching over 13 bases. V lost 4 bases to trimming and J lost 0 bases; unmatched junction nucleotides: 3. From germline, CDR1 is SGHAT and CDR2 FQNNGV. The CDR3 has 16 residues. CDR3: CASSWGTSGDSYEQYF. The CDR3 DNA reads as TGTGCCAGCAGCTGGGGGACTAGCGGGGACTCCTACGAGCAGTACTTC.

V gene TRBV5-1 combines with J gene TRBJ1-1; 9 nucleotides line up with TRBD1. This CDR3 region has 17 residues. Germline CDR1 is SGHRS and CDR2 is YFSETQ. With V trimmed by 0 bases and J by 3 bases, 9 bases remained unmatched. The CDR3: CASSLAGTGFPDTEAFF. The CDR3 DNA reads as TGCGCCAGCAGCTTGGCGGGGACAGGGTTCCCCGACACTGAAGCTTTCTTT.

The chain couples TRBV29-1 to TRBJ1-1; D may be TRBD1 (6 bases). The CDR3 totals 12 residues. Trimming shortened V by 7 bases and J by 3 bases, and 12 bases separated the two germline ends. CDR1 is SQVTM, CDR2 ANQGSEA, per germline. CDR3 sequence reads: CSGGEGDTEAFF. The CDR3 bases are TGCAGCGGAGGGGAGGGGGACACTGAAGCTTTCTTT. The full variable domain, in which reference TRBV29-1 and TRBJ1-1 provide the parts outside the CDR3, is SAVISQKPSRDICQRGTSLTIQCQVDSQVTMMFWYRQQPGQSLTLIATANQGSEATYESGFVIDKFPISRPNLTFSTLTVSNMSPEDSSIYLCSGGEGDTEAFFGQGTRLTVV.

The V and J genes are TRBV2 and TRBJ1-4, with D perhaps matching TRBD1 (6 bases). Trimming left V 6 bases short and J 4 bases short, with 12 bases between. The CDR3 sequence is 14 residues long. Germline V CDR1 and CDR2: SNHLY, FYNNEI. In DNA form, the CDR3 reads TGTGCCAGCAGACAGGGTTTGGGTAATGAAAAACTGTTTTTT. This codes for CASRQGLGNEKLFF.

This rearrangement joins TRBV30 to TRBJ1-5, with D possibly TRBD1 on 6 matching bases. The CDR3 loop spans 13 amino acids. Germline V gene lookup returns CDR1 GTSNPN and CDR2 SVGIG (reference sequence). Trimming pared 2 bases from V and 7 bases from J, leaving 12 bases between. The CDR3 loop reads CAWSYNRDQPQHF. The CDR3 coding sequence is TGTGCCTGGAGTTACAACAGGGACCAGCCCCAGCATTTT.

CDR3 sequence (DNA): TGTGCCAGCAGCCCGGGGACAGGGGATCAGCCCCAGCATTTT. Its protein is CASSPGTGDQPQHF. The gene calls are TRBV3-1 (or the pseudogene TRBV3-2) and TRBJ1-5, with 10 nucleotides matching TRBD1. CDR1 is LGHDT and CDR2 is YNNKEL in the germline V gene (reference sequence). The CDR3 covers 14 residues. V trimming: 4 bases; J trimming: 5 bases; junction bases outside the gene matches: 2.

The V and J genes are TRBV3-1 (or the pseudogene TRBV3-2) and TRBJ1-1; D gene unclear. Germline V gives CDR1 LGHDT, CDR2 YNNKEL (reference sequence). The CDR3 is 16 amino acids. V lost 0 bases and J lost 0, with 11 bases in between. CDR3 in amino acids: CASSQEKQTMNTEAFF. CDR3 nucleotide sequence: TGTGCCAGCAGCCAAGAAAAACAGACTATGAACACTGAAGCTTTCTTT.

This chain links TRBV3-1 (or the pseudogene TRBV3-2) with TRBJ2-1, with TRBD2 matching over 8 bases. J lost 3 bases, V lost 4 bases, and 11 bases had no gene match. This CDR3 has 17 residues. CDR1 is LGHDT and CDR2 is YNNKEL in the germline V gene (reference sequence). DNA for the CDR3: TGTGCCAGCAGCCGACGTGCAGCGGGGGAATTCTACAATGAGCAGTTCTTC. It encodes CASSRRAAGEFYNEQFF.

The chain carries TRBV28 and TRBJ2-1; 11 positions match TRBD2. Per the germline V gene, CDR1 is MDHEN and CDR2 is SYDVKM. Trimming took 5 bases from V and 3 from J; bases not matched to a gene: 3. The CDR3 is 15 amino acids. The DNA of the CDR3 is TGTGCCAGCAGTCCGACTAGCGGGGTCTACAATGAGCAGTTCTTC. Translation gives CASSPTSGVYNEQFF.

The genes are TRBV5-6 and TRBJ1-3, with 7 bases aligning to TRBD1. Germline assignment: CDR1 SGHDT and CDR2 YYEEEE. V lost 2 bases and J lost 3; bases outside the gene matches: 5. The CDR3 has 15 amino acids. The CDR3 region is CASSLKGAYGNTIYF. For the CDR3, the DNA is TGTGCCAGCAGCTTAAAGGGGGCTTATGGAAACACCATATATTTT. Full variable domain (missing parts from reference TRBV5-6 and TRBJ1-3): DAGVTQSPTHLIKTRGQQVTLRCSPKSGHDTVSWYQQALGQGPQFIFQYYEEEERQRGNFPDRFSGHQFPNYSSELNVNALLLGDSALYLCASSLKGAYGNTIYFGEGSWLTVV.

This clone occurred once. J is TRBJ2-1 and V is TRBV7-9, with a possible D match to TRBD2 (5 bases). CDR1 and CDR2 (germline): SEHNR, FQNEAQ (reference sequence). CDR3 length equals 15 residues. Trimming took 5 bases from V and 1 from J, leaving 12 bases between them. The CDR3 DNA reads TGTGCCAGCAGCCCGCTCTGGACTTCCTACAATGAGCAGTTCTTC. Its translation: CASSPLWTSYNEQFF.

The genes are TRBV4-1 and TRBJ1-1, with a possible D match to TRBD1 (6 bases). The V and J ends lost 0 bases and 0 bases respectively, with 11 bases between them. Germline V lookup: CDR1 MGHRA, CDR2 YSYEKL. The length of the CDR3 is 16 residues. CDR3 amino acids: CASSQESGVVNTEAFF. CDR3 bases: TGCGCCAGCAGCCAAGAGTCAGGGGTAGTGAACACTGAAGCTTTCTTT.

V is TRBV12-3 or TRBV12-4 and J is TRBJ1-1; tentative D call: TRBD1 (5 bases). V was clipped by 3 bases and J by 5 bases, with 10 bases between them. The CDR3 is made up of 13 amino acids. The CDR3 DNA reads as TGTGCCAGCAGTTTTATCGGGGGGACTGAAGCTTTCTTT. As protein: CASSFIGGTEAFF.

The table lists this clone with a few counts. The rearrangement uses TRBV7-3 and TRBJ1-2, with D perhaps matching TRBD1 (5 bases). Germline CDR1 reads SGHTA; CDR2 reads FQGTGA. The CDR3 spans 15 residues. V was trimmed by 5 bases and J by 8 bases, leaving 21 bases between them. CDR3 amino acids: CASSQMEQVPKGYTF. In nucleotides, the CDR3 is TGTGCCAGCAGCCAAATGGAACAGGTCCCCAAGGGCTACACCTTC.

This clone was observed a handful of times. The genes are TRBV27 and TRBJ1-1; D is possibly TRBD1 (5 bases). V was cut by 5 bases and J by 1 base, with 8 bases left in between. This CDR3 region has 13 residues. In germline, CDR1 is MNHEY, CDR2 SMNVEV (reference sequence). In DNA, the CDR3 is TGTGCCAGCAGTACAGACAGGAACACTGAAGCTTTCTTT. Amino acids: CASSTDRNTEAFF.

V usage is TRBV16 and J usage is TRBJ1-2, with 9 bases identical to TRBD1. The CDR3 loop spans 13 amino acids. Germline CDR1 reads KGHSY; CDR2 reads FQNENV. Trimming took 4 bases from V and 4 from J; bases not matched to a gene: 1. In DNA, the CDR3 is TGTGCCAGCAGCCGGGGACAGGGCTATGGCTACACCTTC. Translated, it gives CASSRGQGYGYTF.

The chain combines TRBV6-5 with TRBJ2-7; D perhaps matches TRBD1 (6 bases). Per germline, CDR1 MNHEY and CDR2 SVGAGI. The CDR3 has 15 amino acids. Trimming took 2 bases from V and 1 from J, leaving 12 bases between them. CDR3 sequence: CASSYDSTGSYEQYF. The CDR3 region has the DNA TGTGCCAGCAGTTACGACTCGACAGGTTCCTACGAGCAGTACTTC.

V and J are TRBV11-3 and TRBJ2-5, with TRBD1 matching over 8 bases. The CDR3 runs 16 residues. With 4 bases clipped from V and 0 bases from J, the junction kept 7 bases outside the gene matches. The germline V gene encodes CDR1 SGHNT and CDR2 YENEEA. CDR3 protein: CASSSGTGPYQETQYF. The CDR3 DNA reads as TGTGCCAGCAGCTCGGGGACAGGACCGTACCAAGAGACCCAGTACTTC. Full variable domain (missing parts from reference TRBV11-3 and TRBJ2-5): EAGVVQSPRYKIIEKKQPVAFWCNPISGHNTLYWYLQNLGQGPELLIRYENEEAVDDSQLPKDRFSAERLKGVDSTLKIQPAELGDSAVYLCASSSGTGPYQETQYFGPGTRLLVL.

The chain has TRBV19 and TRBJ2-2; 10 nucleotides agree with TRBD2. The J segment lost 5 bases and the V segment lost 3 bases, leaving 6 bases of the junction unmatched. The germline V gene encodes CDR1 LNHDA and CDR2 SQIVND (reference sequence). The CDR3 sequence is 16 residues long. The CDR3 here is CASSINSGGRTGELFF. CDR3 DNA: TGTGCCAGTAGTATTAATAGCGGGGGGAGGACCGGGGAGCTGTTTTTT.

The chain links TRBV19 to TRBJ1-3; possible D gene TRBD1, 5 bases. Germline CDR1 and CDR2: LNHDA and SQIVND (reference sequence). The CDR3 has 15 residues. V was shortened by 3 bases and J by 2 bases, with 11 bases between the two germline ends. CDR3 in DNA: TGTGCCAGTAGTATTGGTCGGGGGACTGGAAACACCATATATTTT. It yields the protein CASSIGRGTGNTIYF. The whole variable domain, remainder taken from reference TRBV19 and TRBJ1-3, is DGGITQSPKYLFRKEGQNVTLSCEQNLNHDAMYWYRQDPGQGLRLIYYSQIVNDFQKGDIAEGYSVSREKKESFPLTVTSAQKNPTAFYLCASSIGRGTGNTIYFGEGSWLTVV.